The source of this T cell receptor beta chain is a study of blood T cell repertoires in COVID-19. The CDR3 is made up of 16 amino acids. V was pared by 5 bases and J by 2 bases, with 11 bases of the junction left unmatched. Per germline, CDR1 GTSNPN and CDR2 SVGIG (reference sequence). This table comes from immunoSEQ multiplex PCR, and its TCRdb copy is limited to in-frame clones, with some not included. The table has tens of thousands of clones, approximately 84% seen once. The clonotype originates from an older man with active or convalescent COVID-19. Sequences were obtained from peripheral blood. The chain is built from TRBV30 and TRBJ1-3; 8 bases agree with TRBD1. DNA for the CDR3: TGTGCCTGGTCCCACAGGGGGATGGGACCTGGAAACACCATATATTTT. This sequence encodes CAWSHRGMGPGNTIYF.